The T cell receptor (beta chain) described here comes from a study of T-cell memory formation after mild COVID-19. TCRdb fed the 5' RACE reads into MiXCR, producing one record per CDR3 protein. The sample has about 500,000 distinct CDR3 sequences; roughly 21% are singletons. Germline V gene sequence: CDR1 SGHRS, CDR2 YFSETQ. V lost 2 bases to trimming and J lost 6 bases, with 15 bases between them. The CDR3 has 15 residues. Study-level points and caveats: Mainly CM and EM harbored the contracting CD4+ clones; mainly EMRA harbored the CD8+ ones.

Comment on this clonotype: Its antigen is not known.

This chain connects TRBV5-1 to TRBJ2-1; D may be TRBD1 or TRBD2 (5 bases each). Sequenced: PBMCs or a T cell subset sorted from them (not recorded which). The receptor comes from an adult woman who had mild COVID-19 (a few samples of this study predate the infection). Cell type and time point are not known. CDR3 amino acids: CASSFGGGIANEQFF. CDR3 in DNA: TGCGCCAGCAGCTTTGGGGGTGGTATAGCCAATGAGCAGTTCTTC.